This T cell receptor beta chain was captured in a study of OX40 agonist ivuxolimab in advanced cancers. Looking at the study overall: Every patient in dose escalation had hepatocellular carcinoma, melanoma, renal cell or head and neck cancer. Study results and limitations: Clones of CD4+ and CD8+ blood T cells grew by week 6 at doses of 0.1 to 3.0 mg/kg. Some of the nonresponding patients also showed low levels of normalized T-cell clonal expansion. In CD8+ T cells, expanded clones were on average more numerous than in CD4+.

This table comes from immunoSEQ multiplex PCR, and its TCRdb copy is limited to in-frame clones, with some not included. The table has some 99,000 clones, 90% seen once. On this clone: Antigen unknown.

The CDR3 is made up of 15 amino acids. The V gene's germline CDR1 is MNHEY and CDR2 SVGAGI. Trimming took 11 bases from V and 7 from J; bases not matched to a gene: 12. This receptor was identified in an adult with an advanced solid tumor such as melanoma, head and neck, liver or kidney cancer. V usage is TRBV6-5 and J usage is TRBJ2-7; 15 bases match TRBD2. The source material was CD4+ or CD8+ T cells sorted from blood, sampled in a trial of the OX40 agonist ivuxolimab. CDR3 nucleotide sequence: TGTGCCGCAGGGGGGACTAGCGGGAGGCCGGGGGAGCAGTACTTC. Residues: CAAGGTSGRPGEQYF.